These 21 T cell receptor beta chains originate from one sample sequenced in a study of shared clonotypes between healthy human individuals. TCRdb's table, derived via immunoSEQ multiplex PCR, lists solely in-frame clones and lacks some. This sample has 2 million to 2.5 million clones; about nine tenths occur once, and the top ten carry more than 0.35%. The sample consisted of naive CD4+ T cells from PBMCs. Subset meaning: CD45RA+ positively selected. The origin of the receptors is a man aged 18 to 29 in good health. Some clones in this sample may be carry-over from other donors' samples.

The DNA of the CDR3 is TGTGCCAGCAGCTTGGGGACTAGCGGAACATTCTACGAGCAGTACTTC. This gives the protein CASSLGTSGTFYEQYF. The chain uses TRBV5-5 and TRBJ2-7; the match to TRBD2 covers 10 bases. Unmatched junction bases numbered 6, after V lost 0 bases and J lost 3 bases. The CDR3 is 16 amino acids. The V gene's germline CDR1 is SGHKS and CDR2 YYEKEE (reference sequence).

The CDR3 sequence is CASSPRTQGDYGYTF. The CDR3 DNA is TGTGCCAGCTCACCCCGTACACAGGGGGACTATGGCTACACCTTC. The chain employs TRBV18 and TRBJ1-2; 8 bases agree with TRBD1. Germline CDR1 reads KGHSH; CDR2 reads LQKENI. There are 15 residues in the CDR3. V trimming: 3 bases; J trimming: 3 bases; junction bases outside the gene matches: 6.

The chain carries TRBV5-6 and TRBJ1-5; D remains unclear. V was pared by 1 base and J by 9 bases, with 17 bases between. In germline, CDR1 is SGHDT, CDR2 YYEEEE. This CDR3 contains 15 residues. The CDR3 nucleotides are TGTGCCAGCAGCTTGTCGCACACTCGATCATTGCCCCAGCATTTT. Translated: CASSLSHTRSLPQHF.

This rearrangement joins TRBV5-1 to TRBJ2-1; D ambiguous. Trimming removed 5 bases at V and 1 base at J, with 16 bases between. Germline CDR1 reads SGHRS; CDR2 reads YFSETQ. This CDR3 comprises 16 residues. CDR3: CASRTGPADSYNEQFF. CDR3 nucleotide sequence: TGCGCCAGCAGGACCGGACCAGCTGATTCCTACAATGAGCAGTTCTTC. Full variable domain (rest looked up from reference TRBV5-1 and TRBJ2-1): KAGVTQTPRYLIKTRGQQVTLSCSPISGHRSVSWYQQTPGQGLQFLFEYFSETQRNKGNFPGRFSGRQFSNSRSEMNVSTLELGDSALYLCASRTGPADSYNEQFFGPGTRLTVL.

The chain couples TRBV7-2 to TRBJ2-7; TRBD2 aligns across 11 bases. Germline trimming cut 5 bases from V and 3 bases from J; bases unmatched to any gene: 9. The length of the CDR3 is 16 residues. CDR1 and CDR2 (germline): SGHTA, FQGNSA. The DNA of the CDR3 is TGTGCCAGCAGCCCACCACGACTAGCGGGACTCTACGAGCAGTACTTC. Its translation is CASSPPRLAGLYEQYF.

This rearrangement joins TRBV19 to TRBJ1-1, with D possibly TRBD1 on 5 matching bases. Germline V gene sequence: CDR1 LNHDA, CDR2 SQIVND (reference sequence). The V gene lost 10 bases and the J gene lost 3 bases, with 18 bases spanning the gap. The CDR3 extends over 14 amino acids. CDR3 nucleotides: TGTGCCACCCAGCCTAAAGGGGTAGACACTGAAGCTTTCTTT. Its translation is CATQPKGVDTEAFF. The complete variable domain, with remaining parts taken from reference TRBV19 and TRBJ1-1, reads DGGITQSPKYLFRKEGQNVTLSCEQNLNHDAMYWYRQDPGQGLRLIYYSQIVNDFQKGDIAEGYSVSREKKESFPLTVTSAQKNPTAFYLCATQPKGVDTEAFFGQGTRLTVV.

CDR3 residues: CASSRDRADTIYF. The CDR3 DNA is TGCGCCAGCAGCCGGGACAGGGCGGACACCATATATTTT. The rearrangement joins TRBV10-2 to TRBJ1-3, with 9 bases matching TRBD1. The germline V gene has CDR1 WSHSY and CDR2 SAAADI. This CDR3 comprises 13 residues. V lost 6 bases and J lost 8; bases outside the gene matches: 5.

The chain employs TRBV7-2 and TRBJ2-3; the match to TRBD2 covers 8 bases. V shed 5 bases and J 0 bases; nucleotides not matched to a gene: 7. Germline V gene lookup returns CDR1 SGHTA and CDR2 FQGNSA. The CDR3 has 16 amino acids. The CDR3 is CASSGLSGRSTDTQYF. The CDR3 nucleotides are TGTGCCAGCAGCGGATTGAGCGGGAGAAGCACAGATACGCAGTATTTT.

Note on this clone: Given the absence of the conserved phenylalanine or tryptophan at the CDR3 end, a read error is likely. V usage is TRBV30 and J usage is TRBJ1-1, with a possible D match to TRBD1 (5 bases). V dropped 2 bases and J dropped 1 base, with 8 bases sitting between them. Germline values: CDR1 GTSNPN, CDR2 SVGIG (reference sequence). The CDR3 spans 13 residues. In nucleotides, the CDR3 is TGTGCCTGGAGTCCAGACAGGAACACTGAAGCTTTCCTT. Residues: CAWSPDRNTEAFL.

A word on this clone: This sample includes further DNA sequences coding for the same CDR3. V is TRBV5-1 and J is TRBJ2-1; D remains ambiguous. This CDR3 is 14 amino acids long. Germline assignment: CDR1 SGHRS and CDR2 YFSETQ. Trimming pared 4 bases from V and 0 bases from J, leaving 8 bases between. CDR3 sequence (DNA): TGCGCCAGCAGCCTTCTTAGCTCCTACAATGAGCAGTTCTTC. Protein product: CASSLLSSYNEQFF.

This clone showed up just once. The genes are TRBV18 and TRBJ2-5; 8 bases align to TRBD2. CDR3 length: 15 amino acids. With V trimmed by 0 bases and J by 4 bases, 4 bases remained unmatched. Per germline, CDR1 KGHSH and CDR2 LQKENI. This CDR3 reads CASSPPTLAGETQYF. In DNA, the CDR3 is TGTGCCAGCTCACCACCGACCCTAGCGGGAGAGACCCAGTACTTC.

This clone was seen once. Other DNA sequences from this sample encode an identical CDR3 as well. The chain uses TRBV13 and TRBJ2-7; TRBD1 matches at 10 bases. Trimming removed 3 bases from V and 4 bases from J; junction bases left unmatched: 6. Germline V CDR1 and CDR2: PRHDT, FYEKMQ (reference sequence). The CDR3 covers 15 residues. The CDR3 sequence is CASSFATGGGYEQYF. CDR3 bases: TGTGCCAGCAGCTTCGCGACAGGGGGCGGGTACGAGCAGTACTTC. Looking up the rest from reference TRBV13 and TRBJ2-7 gives the full variable domain: AAGVIQSPRHLIKEKRETATLKCYPIPRHDTVYWYQQGPGQDPQFLISFYEKMQSDKGSIPDRFSAQQFSDYHSELNMSSLELGDSALYFCASSFATGGGYEQYFGPGTRLTVT.

This chain connects TRBV5-1 to TRBJ2-3; D may be TRBD2 (6 bases). The V end lost 1 base, the J end lost 6 bases, and 18 bases lay between the germline ends. This CDR3 contains 16 residues. CDR1 is SGHRS and CDR2 is YFSETQ in the germline V gene. This CDR3 is CASSLRKGPRGDTQYF. The DNA for the CDR3 is TGCGCCAGCAGCTTGCGTAAGGGCCCGCGGGGTGATACGCAGTATTTT.

This clone was seen a single time. The CDR3 reads CASSRAGAPGEQYF. CDR3 coding DNA: TGTGCCAGCAGCAGGGCGGGAGCCCCAGGCGAGCAGTACTTC. The chain joins TRBV25-1 to TRBJ2-7, with 7 bases identical to TRBD2. The V gene end was trimmed by 6 bases and the J gene end by 6 bases; junction bases not matched to a gene: 11. CDR1 and CDR2 (germline): MGHDK, SYGVNS. The CDR3 covers 14 residues.

The chain carries TRBV5-1 and TRBJ2-3, with D maybe TRBD1 (6 bases). V was trimmed by 0 bases and J by 2 bases, leaving 10 bases between them. The CDR3 is made up of 15 amino acids. In germline, CDR1 is SGHRS, CDR2 YFSETQ. The CDR3 region has the DNA TGCGCCAGCAGCTTGGCGCAGGGGACCACAGATACGCAGTATTTT. It encodes CASSLAQGTTDTQYF. The full variable domain, with the rest looked up from reference TRBV5-1 and TRBJ2-3, is KAGVTQTPRYLIKTRGQQVTLSCSPISGHRSVSWYQQTPGQGLQFLFEYFSETQRNKGNFPGRFSGRQFSNSRSEMNVSTLELGDSALYLCASSLAQGTTDTQYFGPGTRLTVL.

V is TRBV25-1 and J is TRBJ1-2; a weak D match, TRBD1 (5 bases). CDR1 is MGHDK and CDR2 is SYGVNS in the germline V gene. The CDR3 is 15 amino acids. V lost 6 bases to trimming and J lost 4 bases, with 18 bases between them. CDR3: CASSPKNQGLYGYTF. The CDR3, as DNA: TGTGCCAGCAGCCCGAAAAACCAGGGACTCTATGGCTACACCTTC.

V usage is TRBV19 and J usage is TRBJ2-7; a weak D match, TRBD2 (5 bases). Trimming took 7 bases from V and 0 from J, leaving 10 bases between them. CDR3 length: 13 residues. Germline loops: CDR1 LNHDA, CDR2 SQIVND (reference sequence). This chain's CDR3 is CASKKGSSYEQYF. The DNA of the CDR3 is TGTGCCAGTAAAAAAGGGAGCTCCTACGAGCAGTACTTC. The full variable domain, in which reference TRBV19 and TRBJ2-7 provide the parts outside the CDR3, is DGGITQSPKYLFRKEGQNVTLSCEQNLNHDAMYWYRQDPGQGLRLIYYSQIVNDFQKGDIAEGYSVSREKKESFPLTVTSAQKNPTAFYLCASKKGSSYEQYFGPGTRLTVT.

The V and J genes are TRBV5-1 and TRBJ2-1, with D unclear. The CDR3 sequence is 12 residues long. V was cut by 4 bases and J by 8 bases, with 10 bases left in between. Germline CDR1 and CDR2: SGHRS and YFSETQ. CDR3 bases: TGCGCCAGCAGCGTACAGAACGATGAGCAGTTCTTC. Translation gives CASSVQNDEQFF.

V and J are TRBV5-4 and TRBJ1-4, with D possibly TRBD1 on 5 matching bases. The germline CDR1 and CDR2 sequences are SGHNT and YYREEE (reference sequence). Trimming pared 1 base from V and 7 bases from J, leaving 14 bases between. There are 15 residues in the CDR3. CDR3 residues: CASSLFVGAGEKLFF. The DNA of the CDR3 is TGTGCCAGCAGCTTGTTTGTCGGGGCCGGTGAAAAACTGTTTTTT.

The V gene is TRBV4-1, the J gene TRBJ2-3; 10 bases align to TRBD2. The CDR3 extends over 19 amino acids. Germline assignment: CDR1 MGHRA and CDR2 YSYEKL. After removal of 0 bases from V and 2 bases from J, the junction contained 11 bases not matched to a gene. CDR3 nucleotides: TGCGCCAGCAGCCAAGATCTTCCTAGCGGGAGCCCCCACACAGATACGCAGTATTTT. Residues: CASSQDLPSGSPHTDTQYF.

The rearrangement joins TRBV11-2 to TRBJ2-1, with no clear D. Germline CDR1 reads SGHAT; CDR2 reads FQNNGV. This CDR3 region has 14 residues. Deletions cut 1 base from V and 6 bases from J, with 10 bases between. The CDR3: CASSLASPINEQFF. The CDR3, as DNA: TGTGCCAGCAGCTTAGCTTCTCCTATCAATGAGCAGTTCTTC. The variable domain in full, with the rest retrieved from reference TRBV11-2 and TRBJ2-1, is EAGVAQSPRYKIIEKRQSVAFWCNPISGHATLYWYQQILGQGPKLLIQFQNNGVVDDSQLPKDRFSAERLKGVDSTLKIQPAKLEDSAVYLCASSLASPINEQFFGPGTRLTVL.